Listed below are T cell receptor beta chains from one sample, sequenced in a study of T cells in Graves' hyperthyroidism and ophthalmopathy. A single record per CDR3 protein comes from TCRdb applying MiXCR to the multiplex PCR reads. The table lists about 620,000 distinct CDR3 sequences, 16% of them singletons. The source material was blood. Receptors originate from a woman in her 30s with Graves' hyperthyroidism. Each CDR3 is given with its conserved first and last residue. Each record gives: J gene, clone size, V gene, D gene, CDR3 protein, CDR3 DNA. The D gene is left open where the match is weak. The listing skips clone size in some rows; elsewhere it reads once, few, many or a size class.

TRBJ2-5,many,TRBV6-1,TRBD2,CASSPSSGRKETQYF,TGTGCCAGCAGTCCCTCTAGCGGGAGAAAAGAGACCCAGTACTTC
TRBJ1-1,many,TRBV27,-,CASSLSGSLRRTEAFF,TGTGCCAGCAGTTTATCGGGCTCCCTACGGAGGACTGAAGCTTTCTTT
TRBJ1-1,-,TRBV5-4,TRBD1,CASSLETGGTEAFF,TGTGCCAGCAGCTTGGAGACAGGGGGCACTGAAGCTTTCTTT
TRBJ2-7,many,TRBV27,TRBD2,CASRAGASDEQYF,TGTGCCAGCAGGGCGGGAGCATCGGACGAGCAGTACTTC
TRBJ2-7,many,TRBV20-1,TRBD2,CSARGTRGVTYEQYF,TGCAGTGCTAGAGGGACTAGAGGGGTGACCTACGAGCAGTACTTC
TRBJ2-1,-,TRBV20-1,TRBD2,CSARDPPGGGDNEQFF,TGCAGTGCTAGAGATCCCCCTGGGGGGGGTGACAATGAGCAGTTCTTC
TRBJ2-1,-,TRBV30,-,CAWDGGTYSSEQFF,TGTGCCTGGGATGGAGGGACGTACTCTAGTGAGCAGTTCTTC
TRBJ1-2,-,TRBV28,-,CARSLRWDGYTF,TGTGCCAGGAGTTTGCGGTGGGATGGCTACACCTTC
TRBJ2-7,-,TRBV30,TRBD2,CAWSGGTGLAYEQYF,TGTGCCTGGAGTGGGGGGACCGGACTAGCCTACGAGCAGTACTTC
TRBJ2-4,-,TRBV6-2/TRBV6-3,-,CASGPSRGTERGNIQYF,TGTGCCAGCGGACCCTCTCGGGGCACGGAAAGAGGAAACATTCAGTACTTC
TRBJ1-5,few,TRBV25-1,-,CASSEPPRYLSNQPQHF,TGTGCCAGCAGTGAACCCCCCAGGTACCTTAGCAATCAGCCCCAGCATTTT
TRBJ1-2,-,TRBV10-3,-,CAISSGTDIPYGYTF,TGTGCCATCAGTTCCGGAACAGATATCCCGTATGGCTACACCTTC
TRBJ1-1,many,TRBV6-1,-,CASSPFEGMNTEAFF,TGTGCCAGCAGTCCCTTTGAAGGCATGAACACTGAAGCTTTCTTT
TRBJ1-1,few,TRBV5-1,TRBD1,CASSPQGGELNTEAFF,TGCGCCAGCAGCCCTCAGGGGGGAGAATTGAACACTGAAGCTTTCTTT
TRBJ2-1,many,TRBV7-9,-,CASSFRGDEQFF,TGTGCCAGCAGCTTCAGAGGAGATGAGCAGTTCTTC
TRBJ2-2,-,TRBV6-1,-,CASSYGLAPGELFF,TGTGCCAGCAGTTATGGGCTAGCTCCCGGGGAGCTGTTTTTT
TRBJ2-1,-,TRBV4-1,TRBD2,CASSRSGGKALGTYNEQFF,TGCGCCAGCAGCCGATCCGGGGGGAAGGCTTTGGGAACCTACAATGAGCAGTTCTTC